This T cell receptor (beta chain) originates from a study of blood T cell repertoires in COVID-19. At the level of the study: Samples representing acute and convalescent COVID-19 were sourced from the United States, Italy and Spain. PBMCs, B-cell-depleted T cells, or T cells were the source of the cDNA or gDNA that made up the material.

Authors' data handling: Reference gene primers were amplified, and this amplification served to estimate nucleated cell counts. TCRdb keeps only in-frame clones here, not all; method: immunoSEQ multiplex PCR. That table furnishes V, J and clone size, whereas the DNA furnished D and trimming. In the table there are just over 250,000 clones, about 81% of which are singletons. Germline-derived CDR1 and CDR2 are SGHNT and YYREEE (reference sequence). Trimming left V 3 bases short and J 5 bases short, with 20 bases between. The CDR3 spans 16 residues. J is TRBJ1-1 and V is TRBV5-4; possibly TRBD1 for D (5 bases). The TCR comes from a man aged 30 to 45 with acute COVID-19. Specimen: PBMCs or T cells enriched from blood (not recorded which). CDR3 nucleotide sequence: TGTGCCAGCAGCTCGAAAGCGGGGGGGGTTGGGACTGAAGCTTTCTTT. Protein sequence: CASSSKAGGVGTEAFF.